The 15 T cell receptor beta chains below come from one sample, sequenced in a study of blood T cell repertoires in COVID-19. The method was immunoSEQ multiplex PCR; TCRdb's version includes in-frame clones alone and lacks a portion of them. The sample carries 85,000 to 120,000 clones, 84% recorded once. Material: peripheral blood. Every receptor here comes from an older woman with acute or convalescent COVID-19.

The chain links TRBV5-8 to TRBJ2-5; the D gene is possibly TRBD2 (5 bases). The CDR3 consists of 13 residues. Germline CDR1 SGHTS, CDR2 YDEGEE. V lost 4 bases, J lost 5 bases, and 12 bases lay in between. CDR3 DNA: TGTGCCAGCAGCCCGGACCCGGGGGAGACCCAGTACTTC. As protein: CASSPDPGETQYF.

V is TRBV2 and J is TRBJ1-2; D may be TRBD1 (5 bases). V gave up 8 bases and J gave up 7 bases, with 23 bases separating them. Germline CDR1 and CDR2: SNHLY and FYNNEI. The CDR3 spans 15 residues. The CDR3 sequence is CASLDAWGGNAGYTF. The CDR3 DNA sequence: TGTGCCAGCCTCGATGCCTGGGGGGGTAATGCTGGCTACACCTTC. Combining the CDR3 with reference TRBV2 and TRBJ1-2 gives the whole variable domain EPEVTQTPSHQVTQMGQEVILRCVPISNHLYFYWYRQILGQKVEFLVSFYNNEISEKSEIFDDQFSVERPDGSNFTLKIRSTKLEDSAMYFCASLDAWGGNAGYTFGSGTRLTVV.

The rearrangement joins TRBV29-1 to TRBJ2-5; TRBD1 is a possible D gene (6 bases). CDR1 SQVTM and CDR2 ANQGSEA come from the germline V gene. Trimming removed 6 bases from V and 4 bases from J, with 15 bases in between. This CDR3 has 13 residues. DNA of the CDR3: TGCAGCGTCCGCCGGGACACGGTAGAGACCCAGTACTTC. It translates to CSVRRDTVETQYF.

This chain connects TRBV6-1 to TRBJ1-5; D is unresolved. Germline V lookup: CDR1 MNHNS, CDR2 SASEGT. The length of the CDR3 is 14 residues. V shed 2 bases and J shed 4 bases, with 9 bases lying between them. The CDR3 loop is CASSESHYNQPQHF. The CDR3, as DNA: TGTGCCAGCAGTGAAAGCCACTATAATCAGCCCCAGCATTTT.

The rearrangement links TRBV30 to TRBJ2-7; D is undetermined. CDR3 length equals 12 residues. Germline assignment: CDR1 GTSNPN and CDR2 SVGIG (reference sequence). V was shortened by 0 bases and J by 4 bases, with 7 bases between the two germline ends. The DNA of the CDR3 is TGTGCCTGGAGTGTACAGCTTTACGAGCAGTACTTC. This codes for CAWSVQLYEQYF.

This clone was recorded once. The chain joins TRBV6-5 to TRBJ2-2, with D perhaps TRBD2 (5 bases). V lost 3 bases and J 4 bases, leaving 12 bases between the germline ends. The CDR3 length is 15 residues. CDR1 and CDR2 (germline): MNHEY, SVGAGI. CDR3 DNA sequence: TGTGCCAGCAGTTATATTCCGGACTCCACCGGGGAGCTGTTTTTT. Protein product: CASSYIPDSTGELFF.

The gene calls are TRBV20-1 and TRBJ2-1, with 11 bases identical to TRBD2. This CDR3 is 14 amino acids long. CDR1 is DFQATT, CDR2 SNEGSKA, per germline (reference sequence). The junction had 5 bases not matched to a gene; V was cut back by 6 bases and J by 4 bases. The CDR3 sequence: CSASSGGEYNEQFF. The CDR3 DNA is TGCAGTGCCAGTAGCGGGGGGGAATACAATGAGCAGTTCTTC.

CDR3 in DNA: TGTGCCAGCAGCTTCGGTACAGCCGCGAACACCGGGGAGCTGTTTTTT. This translates into CASSFGTAANTGELFF. This chain connects TRBV7-3 to TRBJ2-2; D is unclear. The CDR3 has 16 residues. Looked up from germline, CDR1 is SGHTA and CDR2 is FQGTGA. The V and J ends lost 3 bases and 0 bases respectively, with 11 bases between them.

V is TRBV18 and J is TRBJ2-3; the D is unclear. V was clipped by 3 bases and J by 1 base, with 5 bases between them. Germline lookup yields CDR1 KGHSH and CDR2 LQKENI. CDR3 length: 13 amino acids. CDR3 loop: CASSPIGTDTQYF. The CDR3 nucleotides are TGTGCCAGCTCACCTATTGGCACAGATACGCAGTATTTT.

This clone was recorded only once. V usage is TRBV5-1 and J usage is TRBJ1-1, with TRBD1 matching over 9 bases. CDR3 size: 14 residues. With 6 bases clipped from V and 1 base from J, the junction kept 4 bases outside the gene matches. Germline CDR1 and CDR2: SGHRS and YFSETQ. CDR3 residues: CASTGQGPNTEAFF. The DNA for the CDR3 is TGCGCCAGCACGGGACAGGGACCGAACACTGAAGCTTTCTTT.

V is TRBV27 and J is TRBJ1-2; D may be TRBD1 (6 bases). Between the trimmed V and J ends, which lost 6 bases and 4 bases, there was a span of 15 bases. CDR1 is MNHEY and CDR2 is SMNVEV in the germline V gene (reference sequence). This CDR3 contains 14 residues. CDR3 sequence (DNA): TGTGCCAGCAGGGGCACAGGGTATACCTATGGCTACACCTTC. Translation: CASRGTGYTYGYTF.

This chain joins TRBV20-1 and TRBJ2-1; 9 bases align to TRBD2. J gave up 4 bases and V 3 bases, and 10 bases lay outside the gene matches. The CDR3 is 16 residues long. Germline V gives CDR1 DFQATT, CDR2 SNEGSKA (reference sequence). In nucleotides, the CDR3 is TGCAGTGCTAGTAGGGCGGGGGGGAGAACTTACAATGAGCAGTTCTTC. This gives the protein CSASRAGGRTYNEQFF.

The V call is TRBV11-1, the J call TRBJ2-1, with TRBD2 identical over 9 bases. V lost 5 bases and J lost 10; bases outside the gene matches: 15. CDR1 is SGHAT and CDR2 is FQDESV in the germline V gene (reference sequence). The CDR3 sequence is 16 residues long. This CDR3 reads CASSPRSPAGGNEQFF. CDR3 nucleotide sequence: TGTGCCAGCAGCCCCCGTTCTCCAGCGGGGGGAAACGAGCAGTTCTTC.

The chain employs TRBV25-1 and TRBJ2-2, with a possible D match to TRBD1 (6 bases). The CDR3 is 14 amino acids. V gave up 8 bases and J gave up 1 base, with 11 bases separating them. Germline assignment: CDR1 MGHDK and CDR2 SYGVNS. The DNA of the CDR3 is TGTGCCAGCGGGAGACAGGAGAACACCGGGGAGCTGTTTTTT. This gives the protein CASGRQENTGELFF.

The DNA for the CDR3 is TGCGCCAGCAGCGCCCCCCTACTAGCGGAGCTCCAAGAGACCCAGTACTTC. Encoded protein: CASSAPLLAELQETQYF. The chain joins TRBV5-1 to TRBJ2-5; 8 bases are shared with TRBD2. Looked up from germline, CDR1 is SGHRS and CDR2 is YFSETQ. The CDR3 consists of 17 residues. V shed 4 bases, J shed 1 base, and the junction held 12 bases outside the gene matches.